The 9 T cell receptor beta chains below were found in one sample sequenced in a study of cytomegalovirus exposure and HLA in healthy donors. Clones were sequenced by immunoSEQ multiplex PCR, and TCRdb holds only the in-frame ones, with some missing. This sample has 110,000 or so clones, with less than 90% found just once. The sample taken for sequencing was PBMCs. The receptor source for this set is a man aged 18 to 30 in good health and CMV-seropositive.

The chain uses TRBV6-1 and TRBJ1-5; D is perhaps TRBD1 (6 bases). CDR1 is MNHNS and CDR2 is SASEGT in the germline V gene. The CDR3 runs to 16 residues. V lost 2 bases and J lost 3, with 14 bases in between. The CDR3, as DNA: TGTGCCAGCAGTGAATTCCCCGACAGGATCAATCAGCCCCAGCATTTT. Encoded protein: CASSEFPDRINQPQHF.

J is TRBJ2-3 and V is TRBV15; 7 bases are a match to TRBD2. The length of the CDR3 is 16 residues. The germline V gene has CDR1 LNHNV and CDR2 YYDKDF (reference sequence). Germline trimming cut 2 bases from V and 2 bases from J; bases unmatched to any gene: 7. This CDR3 reads CATSRRTRSFTDTQYF. Here the CDR3 DNA reads TGTGCCACCAGCAGAAGGACTAGATCCTTCACAGATACGCAGTATTTT.

The rearrangement joins TRBV19 to TRBJ1-2, with TRBD1 matching 7 bases. V dropped 3 bases and J dropped 3; count of bases not matched to a gene: 4. Germline lookup yields CDR1 LNHDA and CDR2 SQIVND (reference sequence). There are 14 residues in the CDR3. This CDR3 is CASSIEGGDYGYTF. CDR3 coding DNA: TGTGCCAGTAGTATTGAAGGGGGCGACTATGGCTACACCTTC.

The chain couples TRBV2 to TRBJ1-4; D might be TRBD1 (5 bases). V was cut by 6 bases and J by 0 bases, with 11 bases left in between. CDR1 and CDR2 (germline): SNHLY, FYNNEI. The CDR3 has 15 amino acids. The CDR3 DNA follows: TGTGCCAGCAGGGCCGACAGAGCAACTAATGAAAAACTGTTTTTT. Its protein is CASRADRATNEKLFF.

The chain joins TRBV5-1 to TRBJ2-5; a possible D gene is TRBD2 (5 bases). Trimming pared 4 bases from V and 0 bases from J, leaving 10 bases between. The germline V gene has CDR1 SGHRS and CDR2 YFSETQ. The CDR3 is made up of 14 amino acids. CDR3 nucleotide sequence: TGCGCCAGCAGCCCCCGGACTTACCAAGAGACCCAGTACTTC. Its protein product is CASSPRTYQETQYF.

The genes are TRBV5-1 and TRBJ2-1, with D hard to call. The V end lost 0 bases, the J end lost 5 bases, and 9 bases lay between the germline ends. The CDR3 is 14 amino acids. Germline V gives CDR1 SGHRS, CDR2 YFSETQ. CDR3 residues: CASSLGPPDNEQFF. Here the CDR3 DNA reads TGCGCCAGCAGCTTGGGGCCTCCTGACAATGAGCAGTTCTTC.

The V and J genes are TRBV29-1 and TRBJ2-1; a possible D gene is TRBD1 (6 bases). Looked up from germline, CDR1 is SQVTM and CDR2 is ANQGSEA. The CDR3 covers 11 residues. V was cut by 3 bases and J by 12 bases, with 12 bases left in between. This CDR3 reads CSVDIIRGQFF. The CDR3 region has the DNA TGCAGCGTTGACATAATCAGGGGGCAGTTCTTC.

This clone was found once. The chain uses TRBV7-9 and TRBJ2-1, with D uncertain. The CDR3 length is 9 residues. The V end lost 5 bases, the J end lost 9 bases, and 2 bases lay between the germline ends. Germline V gives CDR1 SEHNR, CDR2 FQNEAQ (reference sequence). CDR3 in DNA: TGTGCCAGCAGCCTTGAGCAGTTCTTC. Translation: CASSLEQFF.

The CDR3 reads CASRPTTGSYEQYF. CDR3 in DNA: TGCGCCAGCAGACCTACGACAGGGAGCTACGAGCAGTACTTC. The V call is TRBV5-1, the J call TRBJ2-7; TRBD1 matches at 7 bases. CDR3 size: 14 residues. Germline assignment: CDR1 SGHRS and CDR2 YFSETQ. With V trimmed by 5 bases and J by 3 bases, 8 bases remained unmatched.